This T cell receptor (beta chain) appears in the sequencing data of a study of shared T cell receptors in the human thymus (dated by TCRdb to the early 2020s). Background for the entire study: The study examined how self-reactive, shared T-cell receptor alpha chains are generated in the human thymus.

Notes on this clone: The antigen it recognizes is unknown. Base qualities are not at hand, and no much larger clone is one base apart.

Inclusive of the bounding cysteine and phenylalanine, the CDR3 is 14 residues long. The kept DNA is CDR3 alone, 42 bases in frame from the first base. The V and J ends are trimmed by 6 bases and 2 bases, leaving 11 bases between them. Via the germline V gene, CDR1 is SNHLY and CDR2 FYNNEI. Preparation of the library involved the immunoSEQ multiplex PCR assay. TCRdb retrieved this table from immuneACCESS and kept in-frame rearrangements only. Not all clones are present; in checked studies, unresolved V genes account for under half, and no reason is known for the remainder. This sample holds some 760,000 clones; roughly 85% were observed only once. The ten largest clones add up to approximately 0.01% of the sample. This sample also appeared in a second study, on human thymus T cells. As described in the second report: The donors were immunologically healthy infants in Finland who had open corrective cardiac surgery for congenital heart defects. Thymus tissue was obtained as surgical resects removed during corrective cardiac surgery. Usage of V and J gene segments appeared to be biased in both the thymic and the peripheral blood repertoires. The related research reported highly overlapping thymic TCR repertoires among unrelated individuals. TCR alpha and beta repertoires from roughly eight infant thymus samples and a few related peripheral blood samples were characterized in the study. The cohort included more than five male and two female infants, with donor ages spanning 7 to 244 days. Thymocytes were freed from the tissue by mechanical means and kept at -70 degrees C as pellets of roughly 8.5-31 million cells. A QIAsymphony instrument was used to extract genomic DNA from the frozen cell pellets. Using the immunoSEQ multiplex PCR assay, the TCRB and TCRAD loci were amplified from a standardized quantity of quality-controlled genomic DNA. The V(D)J region was spanned by amplicons of a length sufficient to cover the CDR3 and to identify V and J genes. Amplicon sequencing was performed on an Illumina platform through the commercial immunoSEQ service. Corrections for primer bias and sequencing errors followed previously described methods, while TCRAD and TCRB definitions were based on the IMGT database. immunoSEQ Analyzer 3.0 and VDJTools were used for repertoire analysis, which covered basic statistics, V/J segment usage, diversity estimates, rarefaction and pairwise overlap. Chao1, ChaoE, Efron-Thisted, Shannon and inverse Simpson indices were used to estimate diversity, which was also estimated on datasets down-sampled to the smallest sample. Repertoire overlap was determined by strict matching of CDR3 nucleotide sequence, V gene and J gene, and Jaccard-based multidimensional scaling clustering was applied. On average, thymus samples gave 650,000 to 1,000,000 unique TCRB clonotypes, whereas blood samples gave about 84,000.

Sequences were obtained from thymocytes. The clonotype was recovered from a girl younger than two with a congenital heart defect. Donor details come from another sample of the same person, matched by shared clones. This chain is built from TRBV2 and TRBJ1-3; TRBD1 is a possible D gene, resting on 6 matching bases. DNA sequence: TGTGCCAGCAGACTGACAGGTCCTGGAAACACCATATATTTT. This gives the protein CASRLTGPGNTIYF.